These 18 T cell receptor beta chains were all obtained from the same sample, sequenced in a study of control samples from healthy donors and cancer patients. Clones were sequenced by immunoSEQ multiplex PCR, and TCRdb holds only the in-frame ones, with some missing. The sample holds some 79,000 clones, approximately 90% seen once. The sample comprised blood. These receptors originate from a man over 45 in good health.

CDR3 loop: CASGLVLGQGVWPQHF. For the CDR3, the DNA is TGTGCTAGTGGTTTGGTACTAGGACAGGGGGTTTGGCCCCAGCATTTT. The chain couples TRBV12-5 to TRBJ1-5, with 10 positions matching TRBD1. CDR1 LGHNT and CDR2 FRNRAP come from the germline V gene. This CDR3 has 16 residues. After removal of 0 bases from V and 9 bases from J, the junction contained 8 bases not matched to a gene.

The chain couples TRBV6-6 to TRBJ1-5, with a possible D match to TRBD1 (6 bases). CDR3 length: 14 residues. The V and J ends lost 6 bases and 3 bases respectively, with 12 bases between them. Germline CDR1 is MNHNY and CDR2 is SVGAGI (reference sequence). CDR3 nucleotides: TGTGCCAGCAGCCAAGGACAGAACAATCAGCCCCAGCATTTT. Its protein product is CASSQGQNNQPQHF.

J is TRBJ1-4 and V is TRBV3-1 (or the pseudogene TRBV3-2), with 7 positions matching TRBD1. Germline assignment: CDR1 LGHDT and CDR2 YNNKEL (reference sequence). The CDR3 extends over 16 amino acids. Losses at the gene ends were 0 bases for V and 10 bases for J; bases not matched to a gene: 11. The CDR3 spells CASSQDGVRGGGKLFF. The DNA for the CDR3 is TGTGCCAGCAGCCAAGATGGGGTCAGGGGGGGCGGAAAACTGTTTTTT.

V gene TRBV27 combines with J gene TRBJ2-7; D possibly corresponds to TRBD1 (7 bases). V gave up 0 bases and J gave up 4 bases, with 16 bases separating them. CDR3 length: 16 amino acids. The germline gives CDR1 MNHEY, CDR2 SMNVEV (reference sequence). The CDR3 spells CASSLSPGDRDYEQYF. CDR3 DNA sequence: TGTGCCAGCAGTTTATCGCCGGGGGACAGAGATTACGAGCAGTACTTC.

This sequence joins TRBV21-1 and TRBJ2-5; whether TRBD2, the table's D call, matches the DNA was not checked. TRBV21-1 is recorded as a pseudogene. The CDR3 runs to 17 residues. CDR3 DNA: TGTGTCACAGCCCGCCCTAGCGGGGGGGGGTACCAAGAGACCCAGTACTTC. This encodes CVTARPSGGGYQETQYF.

The chain couples TRBV4-2 to TRBJ1-6; weak D call: TRBD1 (5 bases). Trimming took 2 bases from V and 2 from J, leaving 16 bases between them. This CDR3 comprises 18 residues. Per the germline V gene, CDR1 is LGHNA and CDR2 is YNFKEQ. CDR3 protein: CASSQFLRGPAYNSPLHF. CDR3 in DNA: TGTGCCAGCAGCCAATTTTTAAGGGGCCCTGCCTATAATTCACCCCTCCACTTT.

The rearrangement joins TRBV29-1 to TRBJ1-2; D is uncertain. CDR1 is SQVTM, CDR2 ANQGSEA, per germline. CDR3 length: 11 residues. V was cut by 6 bases and J by 7 bases, with 12 bases left in between. The CDR3 loop reads CSVEETPGYTF. The CDR3 bases are TGCAGCGTCGAGGAGACCCCTGGCTACACCTTC.

The chain recombines TRBV11-2 with TRBJ1-5; D is perhaps TRBD1 (6 bases). The V end was cut by 5 bases, the J end by 0 bases, with 11 bases between. The CDR3 is made up of 15 amino acids. CDR1 is SGHAT, CDR2 FQNNGV, per germline. The CDR3 here is CASSRDKNSNQPQHF. The DNA of the CDR3 is TGTGCCAGCAGCCGGGACAAAAATAGCAATCAGCCCCAGCATTTT.

This chain uses TRBV27 with TRBJ2-3, with 8 bases that match TRBD1. Losses at the gene ends were 7 bases for V and 4 bases for J; bases not matched to a gene: 13. The V gene's germline CDR1 is MNHEY and CDR2 SMNVEV (reference sequence). There are 16 residues in the CDR3. In DNA form, the CDR3 reads TGTGCCAGCACAAAGACAGGGGTGAGGAGAGCAGATACGCAGTATTTT. The encoded protein is CASTKTGVRRADTQYF.

The rearrangement uses TRBV10-3 and TRBJ1-1; the D gene is possibly TRBD1 (5 bases). Germline V CDR1 and CDR2: ENHRY, SYGVKD. This CDR3 is 12 amino acids long. Trimming took 10 bases from V and 1 from J, leaving 10 bases between them. CDR3 residues: CATGGGNTEAFF. The CDR3 nucleotides read TGTGCCACCGGCGGGGGGAACACTGAAGCTTTCTTT.

The V and J genes are TRBV2 and TRBJ1-6; 7 bases line up with TRBD1. Germline values: CDR1 SNHLY, CDR2 FYNNEI. V gave up 5 bases and J gave up 7 bases; unmatched junction bases: 8. This CDR3 comprises 15 residues. The CDR3 here is CASSSYRGKNSPLHF. The CDR3 DNA reads TGTGCCAGCAGTTCATACAGGGGTAAGAATTCACCCCTCCACTTT.

The V gene is TRBV7-2, the J gene TRBJ1-2; possibly TRBD1 for D (6 bases). This CDR3 has 13 amino acids. From germline, CDR1 is SGHTA and CDR2 FQGNSA. Trimming took off 5 bases at V and 8 bases at J, with 15 bases between the two ends. CDR3 region: CASSPNRDKGYTF. The CDR3 coding sequence is TGTGCCAGCAGCCCGAACAGGGATAAAGGCTACACCTTC.

V usage is TRBV4-1 and J usage is TRBJ2-1; no definite D call. The CDR3 runs to 15 residues. V was cut by 3 bases and J by 2 bases, with 11 bases left in between. Per the germline V gene, CDR1 is MGHRA and CDR2 is YSYEKL. The CDR3 spells CASSHTQLAYNEQFF. Here the CDR3 DNA reads TGCGCCAGCAGCCATACCCAGCTGGCCTACAATGAGCAGTTCTTC.

The rearrangement joins TRBV2 to TRBJ2-5, with TRBD1 matching over 9 bases. Unmatched junction bases numbered 6, after V lost 8 bases and J lost 5 bases. The CDR3 is 13 amino acids. Germline assignment: CDR1 SNHLY and CDR2 FYNNEI. CDR3: CASGDRVVETQYF. In nucleotides, the CDR3 is TGTGCCAGCGGGGACAGGGTCGTTGAGACCCAGTACTTC.

This clone is a singleton in its sample. The chain recombines TRBV19 with TRBJ1-2; the match to TRBD1 covers 10 bases. The CDR3 sequence is 14 residues long. The germline V gene encodes CDR1 LNHDA and CDR2 SQIVND (reference sequence). V dropped 1 base and J dropped 5; count of bases not matched to a gene: 1. The chain's CDR3 is CASSIGGQGYGYTF. The CDR3 DNA follows: TGTGCCAGTAGTATAGGGGGACAGGGGTATGGCTACACCTTC.

The chain is built from TRBV19 and TRBJ2-2; 9 nucleotides agree with TRBD2. V shed 6 bases, J shed 7 bases, and the junction held 9 bases outside the gene matches. This CDR3 region has 15 residues. CDR1 is LNHDA, CDR2 SQIVND, per germline (reference sequence). CDR3 nucleotide sequence: TGTGCCAGTAGAGGCGGGGGGGCTGGCGACGGGGAGCTGTTTTTT. Protein product: CASRGGGAGDGELFF.

The chain recombines TRBV21-1 with TRBJ2-3; the table calls TRBD1, which could not be checked here. TRBV21-1 is a pseudogene. The CDR3 contains 18 residues. CDR3 in amino acids: CASSKEAGTQGHTDTQYF. In DNA, the CDR3 is TGTGCCAGCAGCAAAGAGGCTGGTACACAGGGCCACACAGATACGCAGTATTTT.

V gene TRBV4-1 combines with J gene TRBJ2-2, with 8 nucleotides matching TRBD1. There are 19 residues in the CDR3. The germline gives CDR1 MGHRA, CDR2 YSYEKL. The J segment lost 7 bases and the V segment lost 4 bases, leaving 20 bases of the junction unmatched. The CDR3 loop reads CASSRGPRTGGLGSGELFF. Here the CDR3 DNA reads TGCGCCAGCAGCCGTGGCCCACGTACAGGGGGACTGGGCAGCGGGGAGCTGTTTTTT.